This T cell receptor beta chain was sequenced for a study of T cell responses to AZD1222 COVID-19 vaccine. Overall study findings and caveats: Repertoire sampling was restricted to post-peak T cell response timepoints. Donor demographics were predominantly white British with a female majority; clonal diversity may be underestimated.

Regarding this clone: Its antigen remains unidentified.

Germline values: CDR1 SGHRS, CDR2 YFSETQ. CDR3 length: 15 residues. J gave up 5 bases and V 0 bases, and 6 bases lay outside the gene matches. TCRdb's copy holds only in-frame clones and misses some; the assay was immunoSEQ multiplex PCR. The data show more than 150,000 clones, 91% seen once. Sequencing was performed on peripheral blood, taken on day 0 of AZD1222 vaccination. This sequence was found in an adult in good health. The V call is TRBV5-1, the J call TRBJ2-7, with 9 nucleotides matching TRBD2. CDR3 region: CASSLASGRYDEQYF. The CDR3 DNA reads as TGCGCCAGCAGCTTGGCCAGCGGGAGGTATGACGAGCAGTACTTC.